Each of the 18 T cell receptor beta chains below was sequenced from the same sample in a study of response to subunit inactivated influenza vaccine. TCRdb itself ran the RT-PCR reads through MiXCR, one entry per CDR3 protein. In the table there are 300,000 to 350,000 distinct CDR3 sequences, 20% to 25% of which are singletons. Source: PBMCs from blood, taken 21 months after vaccination. Every receptor here comes from a man aged 45 to 70 who received an inactivated influenza vaccine.

The chain carries TRBV12-3 or TRBV12-4 and TRBJ1-5, with no clear D. The CDR3 runs 13 residues. Trimming took off 6 bases at V and 8 bases at J, with 14 bases between the two ends. CDR3 nucleotides: TGTGCCAGCAGCTTAAAACGGAGGGAGCCCCAGCATTTT. Its translation is CASSLKRREPQHF.

This clonotype has only a few counts. This sequence joins TRBV5-6 and TRBJ1-5; D may be TRBD1 (5 bases). The V end was cut by 0 bases, the J end by 6 bases, with 10 bases between. Germline CDR1 reads SGHDT; CDR2 reads YYEEEE. The CDR3 loop spans 14 amino acids. The CDR3: CASSLGLQGQPQHF. CDR3 DNA sequence: TGTGCCAGCAGCTTGGGGCTCCAGGGTCAGCCCCAGCATTTT.

This clonotype was seen a handful of times. The chain is built from TRBV10-3 and TRBJ1-5, with D maybe TRBD1 (6 bases). CDR3 length equals 14 residues. CDR1 is ENHRY, CDR2 SYGVKD, per germline. Between the trimmed V and J ends, which lost 3 bases and 5 bases, there was a span of 11 bases. The CDR3 loop is CAISDYRVDQPQHF. The CDR3 coding sequence is TGTGCCATCAGTGACTACAGGGTTGATCAGCCCCAGCATTTT.

V is TRBV7-2 and J is TRBJ2-4, with 7 bases identical to TRBD1. Germline V gives CDR1 SGHTA, CDR2 FQGNSA. V lost 5 bases and J lost 7; bases outside the gene matches: 11. The CDR3 covers 15 residues. The CDR3 DNA is TGTGCCAGCAGCCAAGGGGGCACTAGGGGGAACATTCAGTACTTC. Translating it yields CASSQGGTRGNIQYF.

The chain joins TRBV5-6 to TRBJ1-2, with a possible D match to TRBD1 (6 bases). Germline V gives CDR1 SGHDT, CDR2 YYEEEE. This CDR3 region has 13 residues. Trimming stripped 5 bases from V and 5 bases from J, with 13 bases between. The CDR3 bases are TGTGCCAGCAGTTTTCAGGGGTTATATGGCTACACCTTC. Encoded protein: CASSFQGLYGYTF.

This clonotype was counted only a few times. V usage is TRBV5-4 and J usage is TRBJ1-3, with D possibly being TRBD1 (6 bases). V was shortened by 2 bases and J by 0 bases, with 12 bases between the two germline ends. CDR3 length: 16 amino acids. CDR1 and CDR2 from the germline V gene are SGHNT and YYREEE (reference sequence). CDR3 nucleotides: TGTGCCAGCAGCTTTCAGGGGACCCACTCTGGAAACACCATATATTTT. Translation: CASSFQGTHSGNTIYF.

This rearrangement joins TRBV5-5 to TRBJ2-7, with D possibly matching TRBD2 (6 bases). The V end lost 2 bases, the J end lost 6 bases, and 12 bases lay between the germline ends. CDR3 length: 13 residues. Germline values: CDR1 SGHKS, CDR2 YYEKEE (reference sequence). The CDR3 DNA is TGTGCCAGCAGCTTTGGTTCGGGGGTCGAGCAGTACTTC. Protein: CASSFGSGVEQYF.

V gene TRBV20-1 combines with J gene TRBJ2-7; 8 bases are a match to TRBD2. The CDR3 has 14 amino acids. Looked up from germline, CDR1 is DFQATT and CDR2 is SNEGSKA (reference sequence). The ends lost 4 bases at V and 6 bases at J; junction bases unmatched: 11. CDR3 sequence: CSAIPGTSWAEQYF. In DNA, the CDR3 is TGCAGTGCTATCCCCGGGACTAGTTGGGCCGAGCAGTACTTC.

This clonotype was seen a few times. This sequence joins TRBV7-2 and TRBJ2-2; TRBD1 agrees at 9 bases. This CDR3 is 17 amino acids long. Germline V gene sequence: CDR1 SGHTA, CDR2 FQGNSA. V trimming: 0 bases; J trimming: 4 bases; junction bases outside the gene matches: 6. The CDR3 is CASSLAQGTGLTGELFF. CDR3 DNA: TGTGCCAGCAGCTTAGCGCAGGGGACAGGGCTCACCGGGGAGCTGTTTTTT. The full variable domain, its missing parts supplied by reference TRBV7-2 and TRBJ2-2, is GAGVSQSPSNKVTEKGKDVELRCDPISGHTALYWYRQSLGQGLEFLIYFQGNSAPDKSGLPSDRFSAERTGGSVSTLTIQRTQQEDSAVYLCASSLAQGTGLTGELFFGEGSRLTVL.

The V and J genes are TRBV6-1 and TRBJ1-5; unclear D gene. V lost 2 bases and J 7 bases, leaving 0 bases between the germline ends. CDR1 is MNHNS, CDR2 SASEGT, per germline. The CDR3 has 10 amino acids. CDR3 in amino acids: CASSEQPQHF. The CDR3 coding sequence is TGTGCCAGCAGTGAACAGCCCCAGCATTTT.

This clonotype has only one observation. The rearrangement links TRBV20-1 to TRBJ2-7; 9 nucleotides align to TRBD1. The CDR3 sequence is 14 residues long. The V segment lost 2 bases and the J segment 4 bases; nucleotides outside the gene matches: 6. Germline CDR1 is DFQATT and CDR2 is SNEGSKA (reference sequence). CDR3 sequence reads: CSARPGQGAYEQYF. CDR3 in DNA: TGCAGTGCTAGACCGGGACAGGGAGCATACGAGCAGTACTTC.

The sample holds a few counts of this clonotype. The J gene is TRBJ2-1, the V gene TRBV4-2; a weak D match, TRBD1 (5 bases). The length of the CDR3 is 11 residues. The V end lost 7 bases, the J end lost 4 bases, and 5 bases lay between the germline ends. The V gene's germline CDR1 is LGHNA and CDR2 YNFKEQ. In nucleotides, the CDR3 is TGTGCCAGCAAGGGGTACAATGAGCAGTTCTTC. This codes for CASKGYNEQFF.

Many counts were recorded for this clonotype. This chain joins TRBV15 and TRBJ1-2; D uncertain. Germline CDR1 LNHNV, CDR2 YYDKDF (reference sequence). V was trimmed by 0 bases and J by 7 bases, leaving 15 bases between them. This CDR3 is built from 15 residues. As DNA, the CDR3 is TGTGCCACCAGCAGAGAGATAGGAGGATCGCTTGGCTACACCTTC. The encoded protein is CATSREIGGSLGYTF.

The sample holds many counts of this clonotype. The chain uses TRBV25-1 and TRBJ1-5; the D gene is possibly TRBD1 (6 bases). V lost 5 bases, J lost 4 bases, and 15 bases lay in between. The germline CDR1 and CDR2 sequences are MGHDK and SYGVNS. This CDR3 has 15 amino acids. CDR3 protein: CASSPGAGTNQPQHF. Here the CDR3 DNA reads TGTGCCAGCAGTCCCGGGGCAGGGACAAATCAGCCCCAGCATTTT.

This clonotype has more than one count but fewer than ten. The chain carries TRBV5-6 and TRBJ1-4; the match to TRBD1 covers 9 bases. CDR1 is SGHDT, CDR2 YYEEEE, per germline. With V trimmed by 5 bases and J by 0 bases, 2 bases remained unmatched. This CDR3 is 15 amino acids long. The CDR3 DNA follows: TGTGCCAGCAGAAGACAGGGGGCAACTAATGAAAAACTGTTTTTT. Translated, it gives CASRRQGATNEKLFF.

This chain joins TRBV24-1 and TRBJ1-1; TRBD1 is a possible D gene (5 bases). In germline, CDR1 is KGHDR, CDR2 SFDVKD. V shed 4 bases and J shed 4 bases, with 12 bases lying between them. This CDR3 comprises 14 residues. The CDR3 spells CATSESGRGTEAFF. CDR3 nucleotide sequence: TGTGCCACCAGTGAGTCGGGTAGGGGCACTGAAGCTTTCTTT.

The chain is built from TRBV5-1 and TRBJ1-6; TRBD1 is a possible D gene (6 bases). V was shortened by 0 bases and J by 3 bases, with 13 bases between the two germline ends. CDR1 and CDR2 (germline): SGHRS, YFSETQ. The length of the CDR3 is 17 residues. For the CDR3, the DNA is TGCGCCAGCAGCTTGGTTGGGGGGCGCTTCTATAATTCACCCCTCCACTTT. Protein sequence: CASSLVGGRFYNSPLHF.

V is TRBV6-2 or TRBV6-3 and J is TRBJ2-1, with 8 bases matching TRBD1. The J segment lost 9 bases and the V segment lost 9 bases, leaving 7 bases of the junction unmatched. Looked up from germline, CDR1 is MNHEY and CDR2 is SVGEGT. There are 12 residues in the CDR3. The CDR3 region has the DNA TGTGCCAGTAGACCAGGGGGCGGTGAGCAGTTCTTC. Protein product: CASRPGGGEQFF.